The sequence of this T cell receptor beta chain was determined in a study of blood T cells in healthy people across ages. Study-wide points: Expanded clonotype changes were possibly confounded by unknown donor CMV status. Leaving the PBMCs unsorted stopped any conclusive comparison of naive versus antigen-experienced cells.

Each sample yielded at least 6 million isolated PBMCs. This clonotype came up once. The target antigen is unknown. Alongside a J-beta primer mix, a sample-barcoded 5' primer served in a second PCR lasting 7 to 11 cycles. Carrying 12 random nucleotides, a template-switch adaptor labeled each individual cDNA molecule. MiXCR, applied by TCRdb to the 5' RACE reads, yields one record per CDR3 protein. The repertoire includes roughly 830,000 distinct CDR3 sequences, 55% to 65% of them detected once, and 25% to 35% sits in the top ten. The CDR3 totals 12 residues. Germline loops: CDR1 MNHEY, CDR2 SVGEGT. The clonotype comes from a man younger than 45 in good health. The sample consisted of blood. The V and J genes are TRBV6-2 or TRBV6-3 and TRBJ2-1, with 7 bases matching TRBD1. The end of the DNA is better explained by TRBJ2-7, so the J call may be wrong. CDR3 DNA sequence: TGTGCCAGCTGGGACAGATCCTACGAGCAGTACTTC. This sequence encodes CASWDRSYEQYF.